One and the same sample provided the 29 T cell receptor beta chains below, sequenced in a study of blood T cell repertoires in COVID-19. The assay was immunoSEQ multiplex PCR, and TCRdb's table has in-frame clones only and misses some. The sample lists over 200,000 clones, roughly 87% occurring once. The specimen sequenced was peripheral blood. The receptors originated from a man aged 40-55 years with active or convalescent COVID-19.

This sequence joins TRBV28 and TRBJ1-1; 8 positions match TRBD1. The germline V gene encodes CDR1 MDHEN and CDR2 SYDVKM. The junction had 2 bases not matched to a gene; V was cut back by 7 bases and J by 4 bases. CDR3 length: 12 residues. The CDR3 loop reads CASTTGGTEAFF. CDR3 sequence (DNA): TGTGCCAGCACTACAGGGGGCACTGAAGCTTTCTTT.

The chain links TRBV11-3 to TRBJ2-1, with 11 bases matching TRBD2. CDR3 length equals 15 residues. Unmatched junction bases numbered 7, after V lost 5 bases and J lost 7 bases. Germline V gene sequence: CDR1 SGHNT, CDR2 YENEEA. CDR3 sequence reads: CASSPQLAGVNEQFF. The CDR3 DNA sequence: TGTGCCAGCAGCCCACAACTAGCGGGAGTAAATGAGCAGTTCTTC.

This chain joins TRBV4-1 and TRBJ2-7; 7 bases line up with TRBD2. CDR3 length: 16 residues. V lost 1 base, J lost 4 bases, and 10 bases stayed unmatched. CDR1 and CDR2 (germline): MGHRA, YSYEKL. The CDR3 DNA reads TGCGCCAGCAGCCAAGCAAGCGGGGCGTCATTATACGAGCAGTACTTC. Protein: CASSQASGASLYEQYF.

This chain joins TRBV19 and TRBJ1-2; D may be TRBD1 (6 bases). V lost 5 bases and J lost 0, with 10 bases in between. The CDR3 totals 14 residues. Germline V gene sequence: CDR1 LNHDA, CDR2 SQIVND (reference sequence). DNA of the CDR3: TGTGCCAGTAGTGCCGACAGGACTAACTATGGCTACACCTTC. Protein product: CASSADRTNYGYTF.

The rearrangement uses TRBV19 and TRBJ2-1; 7 nucleotides align to TRBD1. CDR1 and CDR2 from the germline V gene are LNHDA and SQIVND (reference sequence). With V trimmed by 3 bases and J by 9 bases, 5 bases remained unmatched. The CDR3 covers 13 residues. In nucleotides, the CDR3 is TGTGCCAGTAGTATTCAAACAGGGGTTGAGCAGTTCTTC. Protein product: CASSIQTGVEQFF.

This chain uses TRBV7-9 with TRBJ2-5; D is unresolved. The CDR3 runs to 14 residues. Trimming shortened V by 5 bases and J by 1 base, and 11 bases separated the two germline ends. Germline-derived CDR1 and CDR2 are SEHNR and FQNEAQ (reference sequence). The DNA for the CDR3 is TGTGCCAGCAGCCCTACCTTACCCCAAGAGACCCAGTACTTC. Protein sequence: CASSPTLPQETQYF.

The CDR3 reads CAISEVEGTGLYDEQFF. CDR3 coding DNA: TGTGCCATCAGTGAGGTGGAGGGGACGGGGCTGTACGATGAGCAGTTCTTC. The chain joins TRBV10-3 to TRBJ2-1; the D gene is possibly TRBD2 (6 bases). The germline V gene has CDR1 ENHRY and CDR2 SYGVKD. This CDR3 has 17 amino acids. V was cut by 2 bases and J by 8 bases, with 22 bases left in between.

The genes are TRBV11-2 and TRBJ1-6; a possible D gene is TRBD1 (5 bases). From germline, CDR1 is SGHAT and CDR2 FQNNGV. The CDR3 covers 18 residues. V lost 1 base and J 1 base, leaving 14 bases between the germline ends. CDR3 DNA sequence: TGTGCCAGCAGCTTAGGACTGGGGGGGAGGTCCTATAATTCACCCCTCCACTTT. The encoded protein is CASSLGLGGRSYNSPLHF.

The chain is built from TRBV10-1 and TRBJ1-4; tentatively, D is TRBD1 (6 bases). The V gene lost 0 bases and the J gene lost 5 bases, with 10 bases spanning the gap. This CDR3 has 15 amino acids. The germline CDR1 and CDR2 sequences are WNHNN and SYGVQD (reference sequence). The CDR3 is CASSESTTGNEKLFF. In DNA, the CDR3 is TGCGCCAGCAGTGAGTCGACTACAGGGAATGAAAAACTGTTTTTT.

This rearrangement joins TRBV14 to TRBJ2-2; no reliable D call. Germline V CDR1 and CDR2: SGHDN, FVKESK. V was trimmed by 1 base and J by 4 bases, leaving 7 bases between them. This CDR3 is 14 amino acids long. As DNA, the CDR3 is TGTGCCAGCAGCCAAGCTCCCGGCACCGGGGAGCTGTTTTTT. This gives the protein CASSQAPGTGELFF. The whole variable domain, filled in from reference TRBV14 and TRBJ2-2, reads EAGVTQFPSHSVIEKGQTVTLRCDPISGHDNLYWYRRVMGKEIKFLLHFVKESKQDESGMPNNRFLAERTGGTYSTLKVQPAELEDSGVYFCASSQAPGTGELFFGEGSRLTVL.

The chain carries TRBV7-3 and TRBJ1-1; maybe TRBD1 (6 bases). The CDR3 runs 14 residues. V was pared by 4 bases and J by 10 bases, with 19 bases between. The germline gives CDR1 SGHTA, CDR2 FQGTGA. The CDR3 here is CASSSPELRGRAFF. The CDR3 DNA sequence: TGTGCCAGCAGCTCACCAGAGTTAAGGGGGAGAGCTTTCTTT.

The gene calls are TRBV6-5 and TRBJ1-1; TRBD1 matches at 10 bases. Trimming took 3 bases from V and 5 from J; bases not matched to a gene: 6. The CDR3 length is 15 residues. The germline V gene has CDR1 MNHEY and CDR2 SVGAGI. The CDR3 region is CASSYDRGLETEAFF. CDR3 nucleotides: TGTGCCAGCAGTTATGACAGGGGGCTGGAAACTGAAGCTTTCTTT.

The V gene is TRBV3-1 (or the pseudogene TRBV3-2), the J gene TRBJ1-2; no clear D. The CDR3 runs 14 residues. Germline V lookup: CDR1 LGHDT, CDR2 YNNKEL (reference sequence). V lost 1 base, J lost 8 bases, and 14 bases lay in between. The CDR3 reads CASSQGRTSGGYTF. As DNA, the CDR3 is TGTGCCAGCAGCCAAGGGAGGACGTCTGGGGGCTACACCTTC.

This chain links TRBV4-1 with TRBJ1-6; a possible D gene is TRBD1 (6 bases). With 3 bases removed from V and 5 bases from J, the gap between germline ends came to 11 bases. Germline V lookup: CDR1 MGHRA, CDR2 YSYEKL. CDR3 length: 15 amino acids. Written as DNA, the CDR3 is TGCGCCAGCAGCCAGGGGGCGCGGGATAATTCACCCCTCCACTTT. Translating gives CASSQGARDNSPLHF.

This clone is a singleton in its sample. The chain couples TRBV6-5 to TRBJ2-7, with D tentatively TRBD1 (6 bases). The CDR3 runs to 13 residues. V lost 4 bases to trimming and J lost 0 bases, with 7 bases between them. The germline gives CDR1 MNHEY, CDR2 SVGAGI. CDR3 in DNA: TGTGCCAGCAGTTTGACAGGCTCCTACGAGCAGTACTTC. As protein: CASSLTGSYEQYF.

The V call is TRBV15, the J call TRBJ2-3; no definite D call. The CDR3 loop spans 16 amino acids. V was shortened by 4 bases and J by 0 bases, with 14 bases between the two germline ends. Germline V gene sequence: CDR1 LNHNV, CDR2 YYDKDF (reference sequence). The DNA for the CDR3 is TGTGCCACCAGCACCCGACTGGTGTCGAGCACAGATACGCAGTATTTT. It encodes CATSTRLVSSTDTQYF.

V and J are TRBV28 and TRBJ1-2, with D possibly matching TRBD1 (6 bases). Germline loops: CDR1 MDHEN, CDR2 SYDVKM. The V gene lost 11 bases and the J gene lost 2 bases, with 24 bases spanning the gap. The CDR3 loop spans 16 amino acids. CDR3 in DNA: TGTGCCGGTGGTACCGGGATTACAGGGCGGAACTATGGCTACACCTTC. As protein: CAGGTGITGRNYGYTF.

The chain carries TRBV5-4 and TRBJ1-1; 10 bases align to TRBD1. Losses at the gene ends were 3 bases for V and 5 bases for J; bases not matched to a gene: 7. Germline lookup yields CDR1 SGHNT and CDR2 YYREEE (reference sequence). The CDR3 totals 15 residues. CDR3 nucleotides: TGTGCCAGCAGCTCTTCCGGGACAGGGGAGACTGAAGCTTTCTTT. Translation: CASSSSGTGETEAFF.

V and J are TRBV9 and TRBJ1-2, with a possible D match to TRBD1 (6 bases). Germline lookup yields CDR1 SGDLS and CDR2 YYNGEE. The CDR3 has 14 amino acids. Trimming took 3 bases from V and 6 from J, leaving 15 bases between them. The CDR3 nucleotides are TGTGCCAGCAGCGGCATCCGGGGGGGCGATGGCTACACCTTC. Its protein is CASSGIRGGDGYTF. The full variable domain, completed using reference TRBV9 and TRBJ1-2, is DSGVTQTPKHLITATGQRVTLRCSPRSGDLSVYWYQQSLDQGLQFLIQYYNGEERAKGNILERFSAQQFPDLHSELNLSSLELGDSALYFCASSGIRGGDGYTFGSGTRLTVV.

The V call is TRBV24-1, the J call TRBJ1-1; D is unresolved. The CDR3 consists of 13 residues. Germline V lookup: CDR1 KGHDR, CDR2 SFDVKD. Trimming removed 5 bases at V and 7 bases at J, with 13 bases between. The CDR3 loop is CATSVDGLDEAFF. CDR3 DNA: TGTGCCACCAGTGTGGACGGACTAGATGAAGCTTTCTTT.

The chain links TRBV5-1 to TRBJ1-1, with 7 bases aligning to TRBD1. V shed 2 bases and J 7 bases; nucleotides not matched to a gene: 5. Per germline, CDR1 SGHRS and CDR2 YFSETQ. The CDR3 covers 13 residues. CDR3 sequence (DNA): TGCGCCAGCAGCTTTCGCCAGGGGGGTGAAGCTTTCTTT. Protein sequence: CASSFRQGGEAFF.

This clone was recorded a few times. The genes are TRBV18 and TRBJ1-5; D ambiguous. The CDR3 runs to 15 residues. V was shortened by 2 bases and J by 3 bases, with 11 bases between the two germline ends. CDR1 and CDR2 from the germline V gene are KGHSH and LQKENI. The CDR3 DNA follows: TGTGCCAGCTCACCAGAGGCAGCGGCCAATCAGCCCCAGCATTTT. It codes for CASSPEAAANQPQHF.

The gene calls are TRBV4-2 and TRBJ2-5, with 7 bases aligning to TRBD2. V lost 0 bases and J lost 5; bases outside the gene matches: 3. The CDR3 length is 14 residues. Per the germline V gene, CDR1 is LGHNA and CDR2 is YNFKEQ. Here the CDR3 DNA reads TGTGCCAGCAGCCAAGAGGCCGGGAGGGAGACCCAGTACTTC. It encodes CASSQEAGRETQYF.

This rearrangement joins TRBV27 to TRBJ2-7; tentatively, D is TRBD1 (6 bases). This CDR3 is 12 amino acids long. Germline values: CDR1 MNHEY, CDR2 SMNVEV (reference sequence). Between the trimmed V and J ends, which lost 5 bases and 9 bases, there was a span of 14 bases. CDR3 residues: CASSAQGTGQYF. The CDR3 coding sequence is TGTGCCAGCAGTGCACAGGGCACCGGGCAGTACTTC.

CDR3 region: CASSPEQAYSNQPQHF. The DNA for the CDR3 is TGTGCCAGCAGCCCAGAACAGGCTTATAGCAATCAGCCCCAGCATTTT. The rearrangement uses TRBV7-8 and TRBJ1-5; D is possibly TRBD1 (5 bases). Trimming left V 5 bases short and J 0 bases short, with 14 bases between. CDR1 and CDR2 from the germline V gene are SGHVS and FQNEAQ. The CDR3 is made up of 16 amino acids.

The rearrangement links TRBV7-3 to TRBJ2-7; the match to TRBD2 covers 8 bases. The germline CDR1 and CDR2 sequences are SGHTA and FQGTGA. The V and J ends lost 8 bases and 0 bases, in that order; junction bases with no gene match: 9. The CDR3 covers 15 residues. CDR3 protein: CASGLLAGLSYEQYF. CDR3 DNA sequence: TGTGCCAGCGGGCTTCTAGCGGGCCTCTCCTACGAGCAGTACTTC.

The chain couples TRBV28 to TRBJ1-2, with 9 positions matching TRBD1. Germline-derived CDR1 and CDR2 are MDHEN and SYDVKM. The V segment lost 6 bases and the J segment 2 bases; nucleotides outside the gene matches: 7. The CDR3 is 15 amino acids. The CDR3 loop is CASRQLGQGNYGYTF. The DNA of the CDR3 is TGTGCCAGCAGGCAACTGGGACAGGGAAACTATGGCTACACCTTC.

Concerning this clone itself: At the DNA level, this CDR3 is encoded by other sequences in the same sample as well. J is TRBJ1-1 and V is TRBV6-5; D perhaps matches TRBD1 (5 bases). From germline, CDR1 is MNHEY and CDR2 SVGAGI. Trimming pared 6 bases from V and 1 base from J, leaving 9 bases between. This CDR3 is 13 amino acids long. The CDR3: CASSSTENTEAFF. CDR3 nucleotides: TGTGCCAGCAGCTCGACAGAGAACACTGAAGCTTTCTTT.

This rearrangement joins TRBV28 to TRBJ2-1; TRBD1 might be the D (6 bases). Germline V gene sequence: CDR1 MDHEN, CDR2 SYDVKM. This CDR3 has 16 residues. With 3 bases removed from V and 4 bases from J, the gap between germline ends came to 16 bases. As DNA, the CDR3 is TGTGCCAGCAGTTTTTTTGGCAGGGGCTCATACAATGAGCAGTTCTTC. Translating gives CASSFFGRGSYNEQFF.